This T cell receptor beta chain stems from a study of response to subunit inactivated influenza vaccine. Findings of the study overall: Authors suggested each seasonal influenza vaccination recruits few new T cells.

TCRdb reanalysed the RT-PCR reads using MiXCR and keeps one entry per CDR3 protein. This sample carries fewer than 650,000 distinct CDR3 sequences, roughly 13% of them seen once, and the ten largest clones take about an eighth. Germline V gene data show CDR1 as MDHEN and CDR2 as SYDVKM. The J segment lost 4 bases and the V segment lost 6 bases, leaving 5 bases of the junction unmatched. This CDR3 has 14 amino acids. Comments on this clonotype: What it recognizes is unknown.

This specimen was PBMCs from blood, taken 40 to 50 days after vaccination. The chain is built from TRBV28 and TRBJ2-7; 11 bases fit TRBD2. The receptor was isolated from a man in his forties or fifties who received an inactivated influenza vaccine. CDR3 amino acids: CASRNSGRGYEQYF. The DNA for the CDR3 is TGTGCCAGCAGAAATAGCGGGAGGGGATACGAGCAGTACTTC. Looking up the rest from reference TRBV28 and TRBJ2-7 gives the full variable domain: DVKVTQSSRYLVKRTGEKVFLECVQDMDHENMFWYRQDPGLGLRLIYFSYDVKMKEKGDIPEGYSVSREKKERFSLILESASTNQTSMYLCASRNSGRGYEQYFGPGTRLTVT.